These 3 T cell receptor beta chains share one sample of origin, sequenced in a study of blood T cell repertoires in COVID-19. Clones were read by immunoSEQ multiplex PCR, and TCRdb kept only the in-frame ones, dropping some. This sample has under 110,000 clones, with approximately 80% found just once. The sample comprised peripheral blood. These receptors came from a woman in her sixties with acute or convalescent COVID-19.

This chain links TRBV7-9 with TRBJ1-2; TRBD1 matches at 7 bases. Germline-derived CDR1 and CDR2 are SEHNR and FQNEAQ (reference sequence). The CDR3 is made up of 13 amino acids. The trim removed 5 bases at V and 2 bases at J, leaving 2 bases unmatched. CDR3 DNA sequence: TGTGCCAGCAGCCCGGGACAGAACTATGGCTACACCTTC. The encoded protein is CASSPGQNYGYTF.

The chain couples TRBV2 to TRBJ2-7; no firm D call. The CDR3 is 13 residues long. The V and J ends lost 0 bases and 3 bases respectively, with 6 bases between them. Germline-derived CDR1 and CDR2 are SNHLY and FYNNEI. The CDR3 is CASSEAVGYEQYF. The DNA for the CDR3 is TGTGCCAGCAGTGAAGCGGTCGGCTACGAGCAGTACTTC.

J is TRBJ2-2 and V is TRBV19; 7 positions match TRBD2. Trimming at V came to 0 bases and at J to 3 bases, leaving 7 bases not matched to a gene. The CDR3 is 17 residues long. The germline gives CDR1 LNHDA, CDR2 SQIVND (reference sequence). This CDR3 is CASSIDVGGSYTGELFF. CDR3 sequence (DNA): TGTGCCAGTAGTATAGATGTCGGCGGGAGTTACACCGGGGAGCTGTTTTTT. Full variable domain (outside the CDR3, taken from reference TRBV19 and TRBJ2-2): DGGITQSPKYLFRKEGQNVTLSCEQNLNHDAMYWYRQDPGQGLRLIYYSQIVNDFQKGDIAEGYSVSREKKESFPLTVTSAQKNPTAFYLCASSIDVGGSYTGELFFGEGSRLTVL.